This TCR beta chain came from a study of graft-versus-host responses after intestinal transplantation. Study at large: Each recipient received a multivisceral, liver-intestinal, or isolated intestinal graft. Recipients across the board were started on anti-thymocyte globulin induction, then kept on tacrolimus and steroids for about 3 years. General study points: The recipient marrow held GvH clones, and some of them showed up first in ileum or blood.

Sample time point: postoperative day 105 after intestinal transplantation (dayNNNN = postoperative day). Graft specimens yielded both intraepithelial and lamina propria lymphocytes. Clones were sequenced by immunoSEQ multiplex PCR, and TCRdb holds only the in-frame ones, with some missing. The top ten clones hold more than 5.5% of a sample with 4,100 or so clones, about 80% of them seen once. The junction had 0 bases not matched to a gene; V was cut back by 4 bases and J by 4 bases. Germline assignment: CDR1 MGHDK and CDR2 SYGVNS. The CDR3 runs 14 residues. On this clone itself: Its antigen is not identified.

The V call is TRBV25-1, the J call TRBJ2-2; 10 bases are a match to TRBD1. The clonotype was recovered from a human patient who received an intestinal transplant, so some T cells may come from the graft donor. The sequenced sample was ileum tissue, obtained 105 days after intestinal transplantation. CDR3 in amino acids: CASSGTGGTGELFF. The DNA of the CDR3 is TGTGCCAGCAGTGGGACAGGGGGCACCGGGGAGCTGTTTTTT.